The rows below give T cell receptor beta chains drawn from one sample of a study of PD-1 blockade in mismatch repair-deficient tumors. Measured with immunoSEQ multiplex PCR; TCRdb has only the in-frame clones, and not every one. Here the sample spans approximately 40,000 clones, 79% being singletons. This material consisted of peripheral blood, taken 4 weeks after starting pembrolizumab. The receptors were gathered from an adult with mismatch repair-deficient cancer. The conserved cysteine and the conserved F or W are not part of the CDR3 here.

TRBJ2-4,TRBV7-9,ASSSGVGKNIQY
TRBJ2-7,TRBV19,ASSMGTVYEQY
TRBJ2-3,TRBV4-1,ASSQDGAGRDTQY
TRBJ1-2,TRBV5-1,ASSFGAASYGYT
TRBJ2-1,TRBV11-1,ASSLFASESYNEQF
TRBJ2-2,TRBV4-1,ASSQGPKQSLTGELF
TRBJ2-7,TRBV11-2,ASSLEGTGGAEQY
TRBJ1-2,TRBV5-4,ASKLQGATGYT
TRBJ1-1,TRBV30,AGLTGTAEAF
TRBJ2-2,TRBV6-1,ASSSGTRELF
TRBJ2-1,TRBV7-8,ASSLELAGVNEQF
TRBJ1-5,TRBV28,ASRDPWSTYSNQPQH
TRBJ1-2,TRBV5-4,ASNVPGQLQVT
TRBJ1-1,TRBV25-1,ASSPTGGSEAF
TRBJ2-7,TRBV4-3,ASSPGRGPYEQY
TRBJ2-2,TRBV16,ASSPQEGFGELF
TRBJ1-4,TRBV4-1,ASGNGQANEKLF
TRBJ1-3,TRBV19,ASSLRPGGRLSGNTIY
TRBJ2-7,TRBV11-1,ASSLGRESDEQY
TRBJ2-2,TRBV27,ASRPLAGGLEELF
TRBJ2-7,TRBV27,ASSLREPTGEQY
-,TRBV4-1,ASSQSPYVDEQY
TRBJ2-2,TRBV7-3,ASSLDGPGELF
TRBJ2-1,TRBV28,ASIPRTSGSMSYNEQF
TRBJ2-1,TRBV12-5,ASGLLPGTSDNEQF
TRBJ2-7,TRBV5-1,ASSLGPGTGGRPYEQY
TRBJ2-3,TRBV4-2,ASSQEREGPDTQY
TRBJ2-5,TRBV7-9,ASRDFQETQY
TRBJ1-2,TRBV9,ASSVYAGLNYGYT
TRBJ2-7,TRBV29-1,SVEAGDRVDEQY
TRBJ2-1,TRBV19,ASSISVTSAYNEQF
TRBJ2-7,TRBV19,ASSIAGFRYEQY
TRBJ2-6,TRBV7-9,ASSLGFFSGANVLT
TRBJ2-2,TRBV4-3,ASSQDYGASSTGELF
TRBJ1-3,TRBV5-5,ASGDSGNTIY
TRBJ1-1,TRBV2,ASRDDRVEAF
TRBJ2-2,TRBV7-9,ASSLDTGELF
TRBJ2-3,TRBV6-4,ASSGTAGATDTQY
TRBJ2-2,TRBV4-1,ASIGNTGELF
TRBJ2-3,TRBV18,ASSLLSTTDTQY
TRBJ1-4,TRBV7-6,ASSLESAGRKLF
TRBJ2-6,TRBV18,ASSRGQGSSGANVLT
TRBJ1-2,TRBV28,ASSQRDRTWYGYT
TRBJ2-7,TRBV11-2,ASSLYPGLASSYEQY
TRBJ2-2,TRBV28,ASSGTGLAWTGELF
TRBJ2-7,TRBV7-2,ASSLEQKSYEQY
TRBJ2-7,TRBV7-9,ASSLNYEQY
TRBJ2-2,TRBV6-4,ASSDRDTGELF
TRBJ2-3,TRBV7-6,ASNEHPGGGSTDTQY
TRBJ2-1,TRBV9,ASSVAGHSYNEQF
TRBJ2-3,TRBV5-4,ASSFDSVSTDTQY
TRBJ2-1,TRBV5-4,ASSLSGRAGDEQF
TRBJ2-7,TRBV4-3,ASSPSSGLVSEQY
TRBJ2-3,TRBV6-4,ASSMGQATDTQY
TRBJ2-3,TRBV7-2,ASSQKTSGDTDTQY
TRBJ1-1,TRBV14,ASSRLGAF
TRBJ2-3,TRBV4-1,ASSQEVWRNHPDTQY
TRBJ2-7,TRBV25-1,ASSEGSLSYEQY
TRBJ2-1,TRBV27,ASSLGGSYNEQF